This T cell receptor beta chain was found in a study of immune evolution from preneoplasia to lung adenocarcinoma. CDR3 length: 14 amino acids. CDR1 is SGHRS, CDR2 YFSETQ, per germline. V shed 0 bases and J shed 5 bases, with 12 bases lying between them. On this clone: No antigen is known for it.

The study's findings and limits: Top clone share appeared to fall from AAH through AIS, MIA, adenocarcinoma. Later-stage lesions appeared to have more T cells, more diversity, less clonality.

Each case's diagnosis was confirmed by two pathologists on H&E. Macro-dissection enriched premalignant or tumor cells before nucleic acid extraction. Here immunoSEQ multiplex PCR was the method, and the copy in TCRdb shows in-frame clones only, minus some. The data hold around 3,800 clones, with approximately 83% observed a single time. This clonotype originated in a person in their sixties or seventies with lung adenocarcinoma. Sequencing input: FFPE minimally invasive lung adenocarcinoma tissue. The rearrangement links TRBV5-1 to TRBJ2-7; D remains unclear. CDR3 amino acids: CASSLERPVDEQYF. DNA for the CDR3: TGCGCCAGCAGCTTGGAACGGCCCGTCGACGAGCAGTACTTC.